This T cell receptor (beta chain) derives from a study of technical replicates of blood from a handful of donors. This table comes from immunoSEQ multiplex PCR, and its TCRdb copy is limited to in-frame clones, with some not included. The data hold over 90,000 clones, with 95% observed a single time. V dropped 5 bases and J dropped 1 base, with 12 bases sitting between them. This CDR3 contains 15 residues. Germline V gene sequence: CDR1 LGHNA, CDR2 YNFKEQ. The material sequenced was T cells isolated from PBMCs. The J gene is TRBJ2-1, the V gene TRBV4-2; weak D call: TRBD2 (6 bases). The TCR comes from a human donor in good health. The chain's CDR3 is CASSSPGSSYNEQFF. The CDR3 bases are TGTGCCAGCAGCTCCCCCGGGAGTTCCTACAATGAGCAGTTCTTC.